These T cell receptor beta chains were read from a single sample in a study of CD8 T cells in ankylosing spondylitis. TCRdb independently ran MiXCR on the 5' RACE reads; one entry per CDR3 protein. The table shows about 300,000 distinct CDR3 sequences, with roughly 10% occurring only once. Sequencing was performed on blood, either unsorted or a sorted T cell fraction (not recorded which). These receptors all stem from a female donor with ankylosing spondylitis or in good health (not recorded which). The CDR3 runs from the conserved cysteine through the conserved F or W. A D gene is named only where the DNA matches it firmly. The listing skips clone size in some rows; elsewhere it reads once, few, many or a size class.

DNA: TGCAGTGCTAGAGGCTTGGAGGGAGTGTCAACCTACGAGCAGTACTTC
CDR3: CSARGLEGVSTYEQYF
V: TRBV20-1
length: 16
D: .
J: TRBJ2-7
size: few

DNA: TGTGCCAGCAGTCGGAGGGTCTACAATGAGCAGTTCTTC
CDR3: CASSRRVYNEQFF
V: TRBV12-3/TRBV12-4
length: 13
D: .
J: TRBJ2-1
size: many

DNA: TGTGCCAGCAGCTTAGCGCCTCTAGCGGGGGGAAGGAATGAGCAGTTCTTC
CDR3: CASSLAPLAGGRNEQFF
V: TRBV7-9
length: 17
D: TRBD2
J: TRBJ2-1
size: many

DNA: TGCAGTGCCTGGGAGTCGGTCGACAATGAGCAGTTCTTC
CDR3: CSAWESVDNEQFF
V: TRBV20-1
length: 13
D: .
J: TRBJ2-1
size: many

DNA: TGTGCCAGCAGCCTACACGTAACAGGGGCGGCAACTAATGAAAAACTGTTTTTT
CDR3: CASSLHVTGAATNEKLFF
V: TRBV4-2
length: 18
D: TRBD1
J: TRBJ1-4
size: .

DNA: TGCGCCAGCAGCCGAGGACAGGGGGTCCACTCTCAAGAGACCCAGTACTTC
CDR3: CASSRGQGVHSQETQYF
V: TRBV4-1
length: 17
D: TRBD1
J: TRBJ2-5
size: few

DNA: TGCGCCAGCAGCCAGGACCTCCCGGGAGAGACCCAGTACTTC
CDR3: CASSQDLPGETQYF
V: TRBV5-1
length: 14
D: .
J: TRBJ2-5
size: few

DNA: TGCGCCAGCAACCGACAGGGCCGTGGGGAGCTGTTTTTT
CDR3: CASNRQGRGELFF
V: TRBV5-1
length: 13
D: TRBD1
J: TRBJ2-2
size: many

DNA: TGTGCCAGCAGTTATTGGGGGAGCGGCTACACCTTC
CDR3: CASSYWGSGYTF
V: TRBV25-1
length: 12
D: .
J: TRBJ1-2
size: many

DNA: TGCAGTGCTAGGGTAGGGTCCCCGGGGCCATACAATGAGCAGTTCTTC
CDR3: CSARVGSPGPYNEQFF
V: TRBV20-1
length: 16
D: .
J: TRBJ2-1
size: .

DNA: TGTGCCAGCAGCTTTGGCCGGGCGAGCTCCTATAATTCACCCCTCCACTTT
CDR3: CASSFGRASSYNSPLHF
V: TRBV7-9
length: 17
D: .
J: TRBJ1-6
size: many

DNA: TGCGCCAGCAGTCGGGAACCTCCGGGACAGGGTTACAATGAGCAGTTCTTC
CDR3: CASSREPPGQGYNEQFF
V: TRBV5-1
length: 17
D: TRBD1
J: TRBJ2-1
size: .

DNA: TGTGCCAGCAGTTTAGGTGATATCGGCAATCAGCCCCAGCATTTT
CDR3: CASSLGDIGNQPQHF
V: TRBV12-3/TRBV12-4
length: 15
D: .
J: TRBJ1-5
size: many

DNA: TGTGCCAGCAGGTGGACAGGGGGAAAAGCTTTCTTT
CDR3: CASRWTGGKAFF
V: TRBV6-2/TRBV6-3
length: 12
D: TRBD1
J: TRBJ1-1
size: many

DNA: TGTGCCAGCAGTCGCTCCCCCGCTGCCGGGGATGGTGGCTACACCTTC
CDR3: CASSRSPAAGDGGYTF
V: TRBV6-1
length: 16
D: .
J: TRBJ1-2
size: many

DNA: TGTGCCAGCACCCAAAGAGGGGACAACTCTTACACTGAAGCTTTCTTT
CDR3: CASTQRGDNSYTEAFF
V: TRBV6-1
length: 16
D: .
J: TRBJ1-1
size: many

DNA: TGTGCCAGCAGCCCAACGCGGGGCACCGGGGAGCTGTTTTTT
CDR3: CASSPTRGTGELFF
V: TRBV6-2/TRBV6-3
length: 14
D: .
J: TRBJ2-2
size: few

DNA: TGTGCCAGCAGCTCTCTAGCGTTCCAGGGCAATGAGCAGTTCTTC
CDR3: CASSSLAFQGNEQFF
V: TRBV5-6
length: 15
D: .
J: TRBJ2-1
size: many

DNA: TGTGCCAGCAGCCTGGGGACAGGAACAGATACGCAGTATTTT
CDR3: CASSLGTGTDTQYF
V: TRBV7-3
length: 14
D: TRBD1
J: TRBJ2-3
size: many

DNA: TGTGCCAGCAGCCAAAGGGCGGATAGGGCACCCCTCCACTTT
CDR3: CASSQRADRAPLHF
V: TRBV16
length: 14
D: .
J: TRBJ1-6
size: .

DNA: TGCGCCAGCAGTGAGTACCTTTATGATGAAGCTTTCTTT
CDR3: CASSEYLYDEAFF
V: TRBV10-2
length: 13
D: .
J: TRBJ1-1
size: many

DNA: TGTGCCAGCAAGGCCCGGACTAGCAGAGATACGCAGTATTTT
CDR3: CASKARTSRDTQYF
V: TRBV12-3/TRBV12-4
length: 14
D: TRBD2
J: TRBJ2-3
size: many

DNA: TGTGCCAGCAGCCCAGACGGGAGCAATCAGCCCCAGCATTTT
CDR3: CASSPDGSNQPQHF
V: TRBV7-9
length: 14
D: .
J: TRBJ1-5
size: many

DNA: TGTGCCAGCAGGGTGGACTCCAGCTCCTACAATGAGCAGTTCTTC
CDR3: CASRVDSSSYNEQFF
V: TRBV5-6
length: 15
D: .
J: TRBJ2-1
size: many

DNA: TGTGCCAGCAGCCAGGTGGGGCGGGGGCAGTTCTTC
CDR3: CASSQVGRGQFF
V: TRBV27
length: 12
D: .
J: TRBJ2-1
size: .

DNA: TGTGCCAGCAGCTTTTATAACGGGGGTCTATCCCTGGCCAAAAACATTCAGTACTTC
CDR3: CASSFYNGGLSLAKNIQYF
V: TRBV11-2
length: 19
D: .
J: TRBJ2-4
size: many

DNA: TGCAGTGGAATGGGACTAGACTACAAAAACATTCAGTACTTC
CDR3: CSGMGLDYKNIQYF
V: TRBV20-1
length: 14
D: TRBD2
J: TRBJ2-4
size: .

DNA: TGTGCCAGCAGTTTACAGAGCACCGAGGGACTGTTTTTT
CDR3: CASSLQSTEGLFF
V: TRBV12-3/TRBV12-4
length: 13
D: .
J: TRBJ1-4
size: many

DNA: TGTGCCAGCACCTATTGGGACAGGGGCACAGATACGCAGTATTTT
CDR3: CASTYWDRGTDTQYF
V: TRBV12-3/TRBV12-4
length: 15
D: TRBD1
J: TRBJ2-3
size: many

DNA: TGTGCCAGCACCGACGGCGGGACAGGGCAAAATCAGCCCCAGCATTTT
CDR3: CASTDGGTGQNQPQHF
V: TRBV2
length: 16
D: TRBD1
J: TRBJ1-5
size: .

DNA: TGTGCCAGCAGTCGAAGACTAGCGGGGAACACCGGGGAGCTGTTTTTT
CDR3: CASSRRLAGNTGELFF
V: TRBV12-3/TRBV12-4
length: 16
D: TRBD2
J: TRBJ2-2
size: many

DNA: TGTGCCAGCAGCCACCCGCTGGGGATCGCTGAAGCTTTCTTT
CDR3: CASSHPLGIAEAFF
V: TRBV7-2
length: 14
D: .
J: TRBJ1-1
size: many

DNA: TGCAGTGCTTCAGGGTATGGCTACACCTTC
CDR3: CSASGYGYTF
V: TRBV20-1
length: 10
D: .
J: TRBJ1-2
size: many

DNA: TGTGCCAGCAGCTCCCATTCCGGGACAGGGCGCGTCTCTGGGGCCAACGTCCTGACTTTC
CDR3: CASSSHSGTGRVSGANVLTF
V: TRBV11-2
length: 20
D: TRBD1
J: TRBJ2-6
size: many

DNA: TGTGCCAGCAGCGGGCTACTAGCGGCCCCGGGGAATGAGCAGTTCTTC
CDR3: CASSGLLAAPGNEQFF
V: TRBV7-9
length: 16
D: TRBD2
J: TRBJ2-1
size: many

DNA: TGTGCCAGCAGCTTCAGGGGATACGGCACAGATACGCAGTATTTT
CDR3: CASSFRGYGTDTQYF
V: TRBV11-2
length: 15
D: .
J: TRBJ2-3
size: many

DNA: TGCAGTGCCGATGAGCGGCTCACAGATACGCAGTATTTT
CDR3: CSADERLTDTQYF
V: TRBV20-1
length: 13
D: .
J: TRBJ2-3
size: few

DNA: TGTGCCAGCAGACCCACAGGGGCCAGGAACACCGGGGAGCTGTTTTTT
CDR3: CASRPTGARNTGELFF
V: TRBV5-5
length: 16
D: TRBD1
J: TRBJ2-2
size: few

DNA: TGCAGCGTCACCCCCTGGGGCCGGAACACCGGGGAGCTGTTTTTT
CDR3: CSVTPWGRNTGELFF
V: TRBV29-1
length: 15
D: .
J: TRBJ2-2
size: many

DNA: TGTGCCAGCAGCCAAGAGCTTGGGGGCCTTGGGGAGACCCAGTACTTC
CDR3: CASSQELGGLGETQYF
V: TRBV14
length: 16
D: .
J: TRBJ2-5
size: many

DNA: TGTGCCAGTAGTATACGGGGGGACAGCAATCAGCCCCAGCATTTT
CDR3: CASSIRGDSNQPQHF
V: TRBV19
length: 15
D: .
J: TRBJ1-5
size: .

DNA: TGCAGTGCTAGAGTTGGGCTAGCGGGGATTAGCTCCTACAATGAGCAGTTCTTC
CDR3: CSARVGLAGISSYNEQFF
V: TRBV20-1
length: 18
D: TRBD2
J: TRBJ2-1
size: many

DNA: TGTGCCACCAGTGATTTAGGCACCAATGAGCAGTTCTTC
CDR3: CATSDLGTNEQFF
V: TRBV24-1
length: 13
D: .
J: TRBJ2-1
size: many

DNA: TGTGCCAGCAGTTACGGGCCGGGCCTTAGGGAAGCTTTCTTT
CDR3: CASSYGPGLREAFF
V: TRBV6-5
length: 14
D: .
J: TRBJ1-1
size: many

DNA: TGTGCCAGCAGCGTGGGCGGTGGGACAGGGACGGGCGATACGCAGTATTTT
CDR3: CASSVGGGTGTGDTQYF
V: TRBV9
length: 17
D: TRBD1
J: TRBJ2-3
size: few

DNA: TGCGCCAGCAGCCAGCAGCTGGCGAACACTGAAGCTTTCTTT
CDR3: CASSQQLANTEAFF
V: TRBV5-1
length: 14
D: .
J: TRBJ1-1
size: many

DNA: TGCGCCAGCACCTCGGGACAGGGATTTATCCACGAGCAGTACTTC
CDR3: CASTSGQGFIHEQYF
V: TRBV5-1
length: 15
D: TRBD1
J: TRBJ2-7
size: many

DNA: TGTGCCAGCTCACGACAGCCTGGCACAGATACGCAGTATTTT
CDR3: CASSRQPGTDTQYF
V: TRBV18
length: 14
D: .
J: TRBJ2-3
size: .

DNA: TGCGCCAGCAGCTCGGGACTAGCGGACATCCTTAGCACAGATACGCAGTATTTT
CDR3: CASSSGLADILSTDTQYF
V: TRBV5-1
length: 18
D: TRBD2
J: TRBJ2-3
size: few

DNA: TGTGCCAGCAGCTTGGGCCAGGCCGATAGTTCACCCCTCCACTTT
CDR3: CASSLGQADSSPLHF
V: TRBV5-6
length: 15
D: .
J: TRBJ1-6
size: many

DNA: TGCGCCAGCCAGGGGGACAGGGGGCCGCAAGAGATCCAGTACTTC
CDR3: CASQGDRGPQEIQYF
V: TRBV5-1
length: 15
D: TRBD1
J: TRBJ2-5
size: once

DNA: TGTGCCAGCAGCATCGGGACAGGGGGAGAGACCCAGTACTTC
CDR3: CASSIGTGGETQYF
V: TRBV7-9
length: 14
D: TRBD1
J: TRBJ2-5
size: few

DNA: TGTGCCATCAGTGAAGGGGGAGGCAATCAGCCCCAGCATTTT
CDR3: CAISEGGGNQPQHF
V: TRBV10-3
length: 14
D: .
J: TRBJ1-5
size: many

DNA: TGTGCCAGCAGTCGTGACATTGCAGGGCCCCAGCATTTT
CDR3: CASSRDIAGPQHF
V: TRBV7-9
length: 13
D: .
J: TRBJ1-5
size: .

DNA: TGTGCCAGCAGCTCCAACAGGTATCTTCGCGAGCAGTACTTC
CDR3: CASSSNRYLREQYF
V: TRBV5-6
length: 14
D: .
J: TRBJ2-7
size: many

DNA: TGTGCCATTGTGGGGACAGGGGTGTACGAGCAGTACTTC
CDR3: CAIVGTGVYEQYF
V: TRBV28
length: 13
D: TRBD1
J: TRBJ2-7
size: .